The rows below give T cell receptor beta chains drawn from one sample of a study of OX40 agonist ivuxolimab in advanced cancers. Clones were sequenced by immunoSEQ multiplex PCR, and TCRdb holds only the in-frame ones, with some missing. The sample lists approximately 23,000 clones; approximately 86% were seen once. The specimen comprised CD4+ or CD8+ T cells sorted from blood, sampled in a trial of the OX40 agonist ivuxolimab. These receptors originate from an adult with an advanced solid tumor such as melanoma, head and neck, liver or kidney cancer. Both conserved end residues are part of each CDR3. The D gene is left open where the match is weak. Some rows mark clone size as missing; the rest say once, few, many or name a class of expanded clone.

v_call	d_call	clone_size	cdr3_length	j_call	cdr3_aa	cdr3_nt
TRBV7-9	TRBD1	once	15	TRBJ2-2	CASSERQGITGELFF	TGTGCCAGCAGCGAAAGACAGGGAATTACCGGGGAGCTGTTTTTT
TRBV19	-	-	14	TRBJ2-7	CASSIDGSSYEQYF	TGTGCCAGTAGTATAGACGGGAGCTCCTACGAGCAGTACTTC
TRBV2	-	-	16	TRBJ1-1	CASRRSGEEIKTEAFF	TGTGCCAGCAGGAGGTCGGGGGAAGAGATAAAAACTGAAGCTTTCTTT
TRBV29-1	TRBD1	-	13	TRBJ2-1	CSVTGGSYNEQFF	TGCAGCGTGACAGGGGGCTCCTACAATGAGCAGTTCTTC
TRBV6-1	-	-	13	TRBJ1-1	CASSERGYTEAFF	TGTGCCAGCAGTGAAAGGGGTTACACTGAAGCTTTCTTT
TRBV27	TRBD1	-	14	TRBJ2-7	CASSLKGQGYEQYF	TGTGCCAGCAGTTTAAAGGGACAGGGCTACGAGCAGTACTTC
TRBV19	-	-	11	TRBJ2-7	CASSTYHEQYF	TGTGCCAGTAGTACCTATCACGAGCAGTACTTC
TRBV6-6	-	-	12	TRBJ2-5	CASSSYQETQYF	TGTGCCAGCAGTTCGTACCAAGAGACCCAGTACTTC
TRBV19	-	few	13	TRBJ1-1	CASSIWDGQEAFF	TGTGCCAGTAGTATCTGGGACGGTCAAGAAGCTTTCTTT
TRBV30	-	-	13	TRBJ2-7	CAWSVEYSYEQYF	TGTGCCTGGAGTGTAGAATACTCCTACGAGCAGTACTTC
TRBV28	-	-	15	TRBJ2-2	CASSPGEWETGELFF	TGTGCCAGCAGTCCAGGGGAGTGGGAGACCGGGGAGCTGTTTTTT
TRBV5-4	TRBD2	-	17	TRBJ2-7	CAGSWGTSGSLSYEQYF	TGTGCCGGCAGCTGGGGGACTAGCGGGAGCCTCTCCTACGAGCAGTACTTC
TRBV27	-	-	14	TRBJ2-7	CASSLHGGTVEQYF	TGTGCCAGCAGTTTACATGGGGGCACGGTCGAGCAGTACTTC
TRBV5-1	-	-	14	TRBJ1-2	CASREGGSADGYTF	TGCGCCAGCAGAGAGGGGGGCTCCGCGGATGGCTACACCTTC